Reported below is one TCR beta chain. Antigen unknown. Vbeta (60) and Jbeta (13) primers were used in the PCR. The data were produced by immunoSEQ multiplex PCR, yet TCRdb's version contains in-frame clones alone and is incomplete. The table includes over 100,000 clones, roughly 68% detected once. The data were taken from a study of cytomegalovirus exposure and HLA in healthy donors. The CDR3 length is 14 residues. With 3 bases clipped from V and 2 bases from J, the junction kept 2 bases outside the gene matches. The germline V gene has CDR1 LNHDA and CDR2 SQIVND (reference sequence). These donors, healthy bone marrow donors, were studied. Study-level results: A previous analysis found most TCR beta V segments productive roughly 87% or roughly 30% of the time. Within a later analysis, the majority of CMV-associated TCR beta chains appeared HLA-restricted.

The rearrangement links TRBV19 to TRBJ2-5; 8 positions agree with TRBD1. This clonotype was obtained from a man aged 30 to 39 in good health and CMV-seropositive. The sequenced material came from PBMCs. DNA for the CDR3: TGTGCCAGTAGTATTCAGGGGGCGCAAGAGACCCAGTACTTC. Translating it yields CASSIQGAQETQYF. Full variable domain (rest looked up from reference TRBV19 and TRBJ2-5): DGGITQSPKYLFRKEGQNVTLSCEQNLNHDAMYWYRQDPGQGLRLIYYSQIVNDFQKGDIAEGYSVSREKKESFPLTVTSAQKNPTAFYLCASSIQGAQETQYFGPGTRLLVL.